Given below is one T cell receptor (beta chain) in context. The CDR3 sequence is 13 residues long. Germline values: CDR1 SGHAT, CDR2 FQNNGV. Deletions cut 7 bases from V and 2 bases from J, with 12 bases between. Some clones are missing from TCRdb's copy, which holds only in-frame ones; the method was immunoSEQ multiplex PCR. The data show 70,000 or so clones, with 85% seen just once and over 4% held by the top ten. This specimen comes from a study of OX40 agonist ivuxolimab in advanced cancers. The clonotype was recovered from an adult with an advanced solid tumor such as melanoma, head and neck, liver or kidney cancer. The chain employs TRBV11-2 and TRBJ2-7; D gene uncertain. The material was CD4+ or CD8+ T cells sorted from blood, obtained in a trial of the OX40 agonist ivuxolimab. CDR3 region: CASTRRATYEQYF. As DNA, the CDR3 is TGTGCCAGCACCCGCCGGGCTACCTACGAGCAGTACTTC. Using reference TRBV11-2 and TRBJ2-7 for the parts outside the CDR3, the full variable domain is EAGVAQSPRYKIIEKRQSVAFWCNPISGHATLYWYQQILGQGPKLLIQFQNNGVVDDSQLPKDRFSAERLKGVDSTLKIQPAKLEDSAVYLCASTRRATYEQYFGPGTRLTVT.